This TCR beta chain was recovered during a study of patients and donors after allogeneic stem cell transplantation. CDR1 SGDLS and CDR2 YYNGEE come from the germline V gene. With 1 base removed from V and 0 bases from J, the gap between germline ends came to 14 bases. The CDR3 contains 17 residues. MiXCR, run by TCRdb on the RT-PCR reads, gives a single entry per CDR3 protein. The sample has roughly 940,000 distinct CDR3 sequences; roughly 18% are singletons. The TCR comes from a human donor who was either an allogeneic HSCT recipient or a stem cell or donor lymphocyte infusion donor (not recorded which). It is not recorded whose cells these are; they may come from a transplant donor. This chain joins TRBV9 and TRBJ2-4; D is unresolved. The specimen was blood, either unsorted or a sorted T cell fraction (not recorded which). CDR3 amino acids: CASSVIGRNTAKNIQYF. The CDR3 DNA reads TGTGCCAGCAGCGTAATCGGGCGGAATACAGCCAAAAACATTCAGTACTTC. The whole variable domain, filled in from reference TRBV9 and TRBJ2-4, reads DSGVTQTPKHLITATGQRVTLRCSPRSGDLSVYWYQQSLDQGLQFLIQYYNGEERAKGNILERFSAQQFPDLHSELNLSSLELGDSALYFCASSVIGRNTAKNIQYFGAGTRLSVL.